The T cell receptor beta chain under discussion was sequenced for a study of T cells in Graves' hyperthyroidism and ophthalmopathy. This clonotype was detected a few times. The source material, RNA transcripts, was used to amplify TCR beta CDR3 regions. The TCR CDR3 was amplified in a first-round RT-PCR using the HTBI primer set. TCRdb re-analysed the multiplex PCR reads in MiXCR, keeping a single row per CDR3 protein. The table lists around 300,000 distinct CDR3 sequences, approximately 15% of them singletons. If no ophthalmopathy progression occurred within 18 months, Graves' hyperthyroidism was stable. The clonotype comes from a woman aged 25 to 45 with Graves' hyperthyroidism. The sample comprised blood.

This CDR3 is CASSFPPAGLAAKETQYF. DNA for the CDR3: TGTGCCAGCAGTTTCCCACCCGCAGGACTAGCGGCAAAAGAGACCCAGTACTTC. The V call is TRBV6-5, the J call TRBJ2-5; 10 nucleotides match TRBD2. CDR1 is MNHEY, CDR2 SVGAGI, per germline. This CDR3 has 18 amino acids. The V segment lost 4 bases and the J segment 3 bases; nucleotides outside the gene matches: 14.